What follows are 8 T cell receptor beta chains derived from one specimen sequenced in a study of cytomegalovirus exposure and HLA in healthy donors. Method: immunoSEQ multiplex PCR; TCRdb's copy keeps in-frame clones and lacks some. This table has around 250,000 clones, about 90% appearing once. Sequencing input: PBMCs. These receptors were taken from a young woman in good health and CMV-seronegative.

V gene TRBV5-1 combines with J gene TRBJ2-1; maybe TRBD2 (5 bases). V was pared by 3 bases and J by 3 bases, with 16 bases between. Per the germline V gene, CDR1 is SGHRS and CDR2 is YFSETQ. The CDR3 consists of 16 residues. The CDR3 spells CASSYQLDGNYNEQFF. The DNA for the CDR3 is TGCGCCAGCAGCTATCAACTAGACGGGAACTACAATGAGCAGTTCTTC.

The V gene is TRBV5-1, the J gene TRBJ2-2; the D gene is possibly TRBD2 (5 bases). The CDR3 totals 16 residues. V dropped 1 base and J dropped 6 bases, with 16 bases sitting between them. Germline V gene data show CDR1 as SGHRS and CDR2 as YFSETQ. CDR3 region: CASSLYSRVDSGELFF. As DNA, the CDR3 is TGCGCCAGCAGCTTGTACTCTAGGGTGGACTCCGGGGAGCTGTTTTTT.

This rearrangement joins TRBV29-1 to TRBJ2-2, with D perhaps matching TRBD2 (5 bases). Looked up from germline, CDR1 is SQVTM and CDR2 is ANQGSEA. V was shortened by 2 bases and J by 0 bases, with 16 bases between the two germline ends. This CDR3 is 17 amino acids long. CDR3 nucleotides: TGCAGCGTTGAATCCGCCTCACGGGAAGCGAACACCGGGGAGCTGTTTTTT. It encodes CSVESASREANTGELFF.

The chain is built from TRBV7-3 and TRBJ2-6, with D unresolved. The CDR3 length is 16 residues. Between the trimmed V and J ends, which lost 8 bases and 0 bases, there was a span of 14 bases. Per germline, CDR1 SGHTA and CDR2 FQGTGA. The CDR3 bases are TGTGCCAGCTCCCCCTCAGGCCCCTCTGGGGCCAACGTCCTGACTTTC. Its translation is CASSPSGPSGANVLTF.

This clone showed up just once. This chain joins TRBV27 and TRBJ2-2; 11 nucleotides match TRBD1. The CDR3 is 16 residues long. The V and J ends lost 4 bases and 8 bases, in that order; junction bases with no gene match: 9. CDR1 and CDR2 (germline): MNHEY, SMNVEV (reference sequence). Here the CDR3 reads CASSSGTGGMLGELFF. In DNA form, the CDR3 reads TGTGCCAGCAGTTCTGGGACAGGGGGTATGTTGGGGGAGCTGTTTTTT.

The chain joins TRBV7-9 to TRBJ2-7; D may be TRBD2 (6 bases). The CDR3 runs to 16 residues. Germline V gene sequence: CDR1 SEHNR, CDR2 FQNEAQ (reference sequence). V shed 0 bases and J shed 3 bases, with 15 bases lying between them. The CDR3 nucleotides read TGTGCCAGCAGCTTAGCGGCGGAGGGGCTCTACTACGAGCAGTACTTC. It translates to CASSLAAEGLYYEQYF.

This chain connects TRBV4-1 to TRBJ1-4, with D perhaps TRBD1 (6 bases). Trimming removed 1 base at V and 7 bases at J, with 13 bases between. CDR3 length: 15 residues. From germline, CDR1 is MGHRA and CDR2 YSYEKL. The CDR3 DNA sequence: TGCGCCAGCAGCCAAGTTGGGGGCGTCGGTGAAAAACTGTTTTTT. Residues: CASSQVGGVGEKLFF.

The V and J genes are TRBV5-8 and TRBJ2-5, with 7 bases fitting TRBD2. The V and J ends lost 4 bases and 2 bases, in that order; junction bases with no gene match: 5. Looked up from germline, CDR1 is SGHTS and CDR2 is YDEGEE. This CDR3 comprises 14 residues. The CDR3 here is CASSHFSGQETQYF. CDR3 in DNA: TGTGCCAGCAGCCATTTTAGCGGGCAAGAGACCCAGTACTTC.